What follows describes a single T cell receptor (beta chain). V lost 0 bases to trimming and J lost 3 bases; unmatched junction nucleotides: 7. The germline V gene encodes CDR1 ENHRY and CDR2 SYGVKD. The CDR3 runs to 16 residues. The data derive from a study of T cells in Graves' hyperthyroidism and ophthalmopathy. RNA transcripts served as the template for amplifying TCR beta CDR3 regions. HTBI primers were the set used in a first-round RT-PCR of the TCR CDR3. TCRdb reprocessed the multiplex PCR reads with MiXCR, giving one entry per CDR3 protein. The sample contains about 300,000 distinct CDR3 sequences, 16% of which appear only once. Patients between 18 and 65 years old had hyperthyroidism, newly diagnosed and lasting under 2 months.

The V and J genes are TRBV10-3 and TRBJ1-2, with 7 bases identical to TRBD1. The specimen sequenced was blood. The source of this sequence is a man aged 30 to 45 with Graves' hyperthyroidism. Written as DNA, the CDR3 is TGTGCCATCAGTGAGTCGAGAGGGGGCCTCTACTATGGCTACACCTTC. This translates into CAISESRGGLYYGYTF.